The rows below give T cell receptor beta chains drawn from one sample of a study of vaccination effects on CD4 cells after COVID-19. Data came from immunoSEQ multiplex PCR; TCRdb stores just in-frame clones and leaves some out. The sample has about 14,000 clones; over 60% are singletons. No antigen has been assigned to these receptors. Here the sequenced sample was CD4+ T cells from PBMCs cultured with SARS-CoV-2 spike peptides, taken after COVID-19 vaccination. These receptors were collected from a human donor who received a COVID-19 vaccine. The CDR3 runs from the conserved cysteine through the conserved F or W. The order of the fields is D gene, V gene, clone size, J gene, CDR3 DNA, CDR3 protein. D genes are given only for firm matches. Some rows mark clone size as missing; the rest say once, few, many or name a class of expanded clone.

NA	TRBV30	few	TRBJ2-7	TGTGCCTGGAGGGACCCCAGGCGTGGGGGTAATACTAACGAGCAGTACTTC	CAWRDPRRGGNTNEQYF
TRBD2	TRBV3-1/TRBV3-2	NA	TRBJ2-1	TGTGCCAGCAGCCTCCAGCGGATCTCCGGGAGGGCCTACAATGAGCAGTTCTTC	CASSLQRISGRAYNEQFF
NA	TRBV21-1	NA	TRBJ1-4	TGTGCCAGCAGCGGGCCCGGACAGGGGCGCAGTTCCCGTTATGAAAAACTGTTTTTT	CASSGPGQGRSSRYEKLFF
TRBD2	TRBV25-1	NA	TRBJ2-1	TGTGCCAGCAGTGTGAGCGGGGGCTCCTACAATGAGCAGTTCTTC	CASSVSGGSYNEQFF
NA	TRBV24-1	NA	TRBJ2-3	TGTGCCACCGCCCCCGGGACTGGCTTTTCTAGCACAGATACGCAGTATTTT	CATAPGTGFSSTDTQYF
TRBD1	TRBV2	NA	TRBJ1-3	TGTGCCAGCAGTGAATTAGGGACAGCGAACTCTGGAAACACCATATATTTT	CASSELGTANSGNTIYF
NA	TRBV3-1/TRBV3-2	NA	TRBJ1-2	TGTGCCAGCAGCCGTTGGGACCTGGGCTACACCTTC	CASSRWDLGYTF
NA	TRBV11-2	NA	TRBJ1-5	TGTGCCAGCAGCTTAGAGTCGGCGGGAAATCAGCCCCAGCATTTT	CASSLESAGNQPQHF
NA	TRBV9	NA	TRBJ1-4	TGTGCCAGCAGCGTAAAGGGGAGAAGTGAAAAACTGTTTTTT	CASSVKGRSEKLFF
NA	TRBV23-1	NA	TRBJ2-5	TGCGCCAGCAGTCCCCCCTCAGAGACCCAGTACTTC	CASSPPSETQYF